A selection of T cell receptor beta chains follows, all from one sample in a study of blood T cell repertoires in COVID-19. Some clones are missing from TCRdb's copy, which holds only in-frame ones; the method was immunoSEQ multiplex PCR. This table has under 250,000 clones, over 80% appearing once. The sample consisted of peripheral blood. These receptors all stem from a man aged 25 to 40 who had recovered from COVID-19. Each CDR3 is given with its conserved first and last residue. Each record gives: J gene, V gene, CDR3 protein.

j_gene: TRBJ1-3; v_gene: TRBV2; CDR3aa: CASRTDSGNTIYF
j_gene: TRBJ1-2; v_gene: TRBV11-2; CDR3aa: CASSFIQGVDYGYTF
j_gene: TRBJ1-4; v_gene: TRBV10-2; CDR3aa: CASSELGAGEKLFF
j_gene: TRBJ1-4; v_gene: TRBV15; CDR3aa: CATSSRWAGVYEKLFF
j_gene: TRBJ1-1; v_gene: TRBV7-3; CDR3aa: CASSLQGDTEAFF
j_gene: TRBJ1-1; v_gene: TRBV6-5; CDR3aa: CASSPGDRVPEAFF
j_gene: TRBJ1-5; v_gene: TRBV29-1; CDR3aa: CSVQNSNQPQHF
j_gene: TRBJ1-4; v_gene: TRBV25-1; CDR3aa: CASSAGQGLGSEKLFF
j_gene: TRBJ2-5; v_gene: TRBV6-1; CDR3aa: CASSEAGGARETQYF
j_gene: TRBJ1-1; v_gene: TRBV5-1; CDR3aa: CASSPGEVGPAEAFF
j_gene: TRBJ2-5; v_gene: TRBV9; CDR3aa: CASALGLAFLGETQYF
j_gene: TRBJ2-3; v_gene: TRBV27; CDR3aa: CASSLNGGYTQYF
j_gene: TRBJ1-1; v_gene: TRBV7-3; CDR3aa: CASSLAGQGKGEAFF
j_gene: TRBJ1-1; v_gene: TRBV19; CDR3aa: CASSIQAMNTEAFF
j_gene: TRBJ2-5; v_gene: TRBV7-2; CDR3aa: CASSLGLTIQETQYF
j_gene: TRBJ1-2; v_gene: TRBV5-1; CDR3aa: CASSLDRGGNDYTF
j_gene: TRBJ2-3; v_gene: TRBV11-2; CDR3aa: CASSLGQGAGDTQYF
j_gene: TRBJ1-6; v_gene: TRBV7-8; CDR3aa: CASSSSHRVSPLHF
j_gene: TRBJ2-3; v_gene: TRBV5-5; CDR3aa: CASSYPRVRVADTQYF
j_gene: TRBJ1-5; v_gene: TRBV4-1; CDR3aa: CASSQTTQGTQPQHF
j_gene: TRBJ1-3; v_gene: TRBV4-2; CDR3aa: CASSQDEGSGNTIYF
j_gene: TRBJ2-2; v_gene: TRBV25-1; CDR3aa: CASSESTGPTGELFF
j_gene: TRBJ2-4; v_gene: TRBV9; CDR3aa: CASSPRELDIQYF
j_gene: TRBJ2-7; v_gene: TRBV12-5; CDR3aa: CASGSSGGTGGYEQYF
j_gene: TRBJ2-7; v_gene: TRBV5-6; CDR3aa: CASSSYPWASEQYF
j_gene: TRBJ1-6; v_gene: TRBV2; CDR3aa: CASSESRDRVGSPLHF
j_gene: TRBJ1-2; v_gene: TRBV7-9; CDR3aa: CASTWDNSNYGYTF
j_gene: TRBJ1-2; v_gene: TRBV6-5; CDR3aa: CASKNGQNYGYTF
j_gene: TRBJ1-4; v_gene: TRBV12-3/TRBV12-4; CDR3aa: CASQGFTNEKLFF
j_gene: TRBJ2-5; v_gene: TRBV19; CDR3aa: CASSIEGQGLQETQYF
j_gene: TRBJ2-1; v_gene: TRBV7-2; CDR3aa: CASSLRRGLAGGNEQFF
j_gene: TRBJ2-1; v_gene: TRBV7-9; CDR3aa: CASSLVQGLSYNEQFF
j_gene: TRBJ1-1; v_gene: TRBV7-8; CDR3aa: CASKGRRGVNTEAFF
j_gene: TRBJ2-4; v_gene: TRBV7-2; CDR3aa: CASSQGLAGGLAKNIQYF
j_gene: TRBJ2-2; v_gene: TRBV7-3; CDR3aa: CASSPIQQGFGGELFF
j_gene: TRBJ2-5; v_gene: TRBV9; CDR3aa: CASSAPRASGGADVGETQYF
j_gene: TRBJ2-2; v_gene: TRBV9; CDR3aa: CASSVANGFTGELFF
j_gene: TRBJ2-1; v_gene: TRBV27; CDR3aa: CASSFRGSNEQFF
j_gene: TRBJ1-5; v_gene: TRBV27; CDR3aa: CASSPGTGVGKEHF
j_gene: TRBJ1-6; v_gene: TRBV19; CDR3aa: CASSTEQGLRSPLHF
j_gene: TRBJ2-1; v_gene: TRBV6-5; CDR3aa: CASRSGGAYEQFF
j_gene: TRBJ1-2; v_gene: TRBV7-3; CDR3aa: CASSRTGDDGYTF
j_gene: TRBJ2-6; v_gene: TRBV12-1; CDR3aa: CASSFARKGTGANVLTF
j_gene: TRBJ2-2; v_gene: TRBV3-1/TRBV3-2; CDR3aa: CASSQSLAREGELFF
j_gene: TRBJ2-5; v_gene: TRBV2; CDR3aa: CASGGGTQYF
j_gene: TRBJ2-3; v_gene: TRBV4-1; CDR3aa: CASSQDSASDGTDTQYF
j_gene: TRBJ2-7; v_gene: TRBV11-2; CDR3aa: CASSPRTGTYEQYF
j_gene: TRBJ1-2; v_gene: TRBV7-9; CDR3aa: CASSNRGTYGYTF
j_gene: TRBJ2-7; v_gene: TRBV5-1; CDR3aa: CASSPRWGHEQYF
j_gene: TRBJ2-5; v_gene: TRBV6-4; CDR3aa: CASRRPRRQSYQETQYF
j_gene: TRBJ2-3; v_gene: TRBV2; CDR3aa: CAASTGGGTDTQYF
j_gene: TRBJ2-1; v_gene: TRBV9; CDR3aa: CASSTTSIYNEQFF
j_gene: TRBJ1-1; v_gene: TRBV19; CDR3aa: CASSAYGSGVWNTEAFF
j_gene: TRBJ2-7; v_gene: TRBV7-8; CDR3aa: CASSLVLLADRNSYEQYF
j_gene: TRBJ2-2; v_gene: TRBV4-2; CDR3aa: CASSQETSGGGAGELFF